This T cell receptor (beta chain) is from a study of T cell responses to AZD1222 COVID-19 vaccine. The study's findings and limits: Spike-specific TCR depth and breadth grew after two AZD1222 doses. Nearly half of the spike-specific TCRs reportedly recognize variant regions that carry no mutations.

Germline V gene lookup returns CDR1 MDHEN and CDR2 SYDVKM. This CDR3 is 14 amino acids long. Between the trimmed V and J ends, which lost 3 bases and 5 bases, there was a span of 13 bases. Comments on this clone: Its antigen remains unidentified.

Data came from immunoSEQ multiplex PCR; TCRdb stores just in-frame clones and leaves some out. Of about 110,000 clones listed, roughly 90% are singletons. Source: peripheral blood, taken on day 0 of AZD1222 vaccination. This TCR was recovered from an adult in good health. V gene TRBV28 combines with J gene TRBJ1-2; D possibly corresponds to TRBD1 (5 bases). CDR3 sequence: CASSFAGTGYGYTF. The CDR3 nucleotides read TGTGCCAGCAGTTTCGCGGGCACAGGATATGGCTACACCTTC.